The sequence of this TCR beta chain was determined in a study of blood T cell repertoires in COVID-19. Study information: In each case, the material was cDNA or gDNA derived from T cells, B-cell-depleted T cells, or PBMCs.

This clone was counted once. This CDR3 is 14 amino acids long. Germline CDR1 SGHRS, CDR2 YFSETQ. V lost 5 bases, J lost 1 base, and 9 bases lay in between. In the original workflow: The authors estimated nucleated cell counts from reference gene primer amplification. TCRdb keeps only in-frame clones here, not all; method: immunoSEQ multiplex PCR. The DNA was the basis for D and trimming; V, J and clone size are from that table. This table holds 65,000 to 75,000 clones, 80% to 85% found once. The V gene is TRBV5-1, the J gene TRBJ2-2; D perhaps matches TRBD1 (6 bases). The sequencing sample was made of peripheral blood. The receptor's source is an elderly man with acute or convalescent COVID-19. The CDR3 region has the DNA TGCGCCAGCAGGGGGACAATGAACACCGGGGAGCTGTTTTTT. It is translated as CASRGTMNTGELFF.